This TCR beta chain came from a study of T-cell memory formation after mild COVID-19. Study overall: Largely donor-specific TCR clusters were found.

Germline CDR1 is SNHLY and CDR2 is FYNNEI. Between the trimmed V and J ends, which lost 6 bases and 6 bases, there was a span of 15 bases. The CDR3 has 13 residues. Comment on this clonotype: The antigen is unknown.

Via MiXCR, TCRdb re-called the 5' RACE reads, giving one row per CDR3 protein. Of 350,000 to 450,000 distinct CDR3 sequences in the sample, 15% to 20% are singletons; the top ten hold roughly 8%. Findings of the study overall: Detection of some responders pre-infection suggested pre-existing cross-reactive memory T cells participated. Those CD4+ clones that contracted were mainly in CM and EM (CD8+ ones in EMRA).

The sequence was obtained from an adult woman who had mild COVID-19 (a few samples of this study predate the infection). Cell type and time point are not known. The chain carries TRBV2 and TRBJ2-7; D gene uncertain. Sequencing was done on a sample of PBMCs or a T cell subset sorted from them (not recorded which). The CDR3 here is CASSVIQPTEQYF. CDR3 DNA: TGTGCCAGCAGCGTCATACAGCCTACCGAGCAGTACTTC.